Given below is one T cell receptor (beta chain) in context. Its specificity is unknown. The data belong to a study of Ad26.COV2.S vaccination and SARS-CoV-2 variants. Study-wide points: Relative to placebo recipients, vaccine recipients exhibited elevated spike-specific TCR breadth.

Treatment given: 19 received Ad26.COV2.S at low or high dose, single or two shots; roughly 5 received placebo; per-sample allocation not given. Sampling occurred on day 63 after the first vaccine or placebo injection. TCRdb keeps only in-frame clones here, not all; method: immunoSEQ multiplex PCR. Among some 410,000 clones, around 92% were seen once, and the ten largest hold more than 1.5%. Material: peripheral blood, obtained in a trial of Ad26.COV2.S vaccine versus placebo. The receptor's source is a person aged 18-60 years who received the Ad26.COV2.S COVID-19 vaccine or a placebo.

In nucleotides, the CDR3 is TGTGCCAGCAGCTTAGGGCGGGAAGATACGCAGTATTTT. Protein product: CASSLGREDTQYF. The chain carries TRBV7-2 and TRBJ2-3; maybe TRBD2 (6 bases). The CDR3 spans 13 residues. Trimming took 1 base from V and 5 from J, leaving 7 bases between them. Germline CDR1 SGHTA, CDR2 FQGNSA. Based on the CDR3 plus reference TRBV7-2 and TRBJ2-3, the full variable domain is GAGVSQSPSNKVTEKGKDVELRCDPISGHTALYWYRQSLGQGLEFLIYFQGNSAPDKSGLPSDRFSAERTGGSVSTLTIQRTQQEDSAVYLCASSLGREDTQYFGPGTRLTVL.